Below are 10 T cell receptor beta chains sequenced from a single sample in a study of T cell responses to AZD1222 COVID-19 vaccine. Using immunoSEQ multiplex PCR, the repertoire was profiled, and TCRdb retains in-frame clones only, with some absent. This table holds around 99,000 clones, roughly 86% found once. The sequences come from peripheral blood, collected 28 days after the second AZD1222 dose. These receptors all stem from an adult who received the AZD1222 COVID-19 vaccine.

The rearrangement uses TRBV7-9 and TRBJ2-5, with a possible D match to TRBD1 (6 bases). Germline V lookup: CDR1 SEHNR, CDR2 FQNEAQ (reference sequence). This CDR3 spans 13 amino acids. Trimming took 8 bases from V and 4 from J, leaving 14 bases between them. Here the CDR3 DNA reads TGTGCCAGCGGACCGGGACAACTAGAGACCCAGTACTTC. This translates into CASGPGQLETQYF.

CDR3 residues: CASSLRGAGQPQHF. Here the CDR3 DNA reads TGTGCCAGCAGCTTAAGAGGGGCTGGTCAGCCCCAGCATTTT. The chain couples TRBV5-6 to TRBJ1-5; D possibly corresponds to TRBD1 (5 bases). Trimming stripped 2 bases from V and 6 bases from J, with 12 bases between. Germline V gene sequence: CDR1 SGHDT, CDR2 YYEEEE. The CDR3 spans 14 residues.

This clone was seen once. The chain employs TRBV13 and TRBJ2-5; 12 nucleotides agree with TRBD2. Germline trimming cut 5 bases from V and 4 bases from J; bases unmatched to any gene: 8. The CDR3 is 16 amino acids. From germline, CDR1 is PRHDT and CDR2 FYEKMQ (reference sequence). This CDR3 reads CASSLRLAGVRETQYF. The CDR3, as DNA: TGTGCCAGCAGCCTCCGACTAGCGGGAGTCCGAGAGACCCAGTACTTC.

This chain uses TRBV4-2 with TRBJ1-1; no definite D call. The V gene's germline CDR1 is LGHNA and CDR2 YNFKEQ. V lost 0 bases to trimming and J lost 10 bases, with 6 bases between them. This CDR3 is built from 11 residues. The CDR3 coding sequence is TGTGCCAGCAGCCAAGACATGGCAGCTTTCTTT. It codes for CASSQDMAAFF.

V is TRBV2 and J is TRBJ1-2, with a weak D call TRBD1 (6 bases). Germline V gives CDR1 SNHLY, CDR2 FYNNEI. Trimming stripped 5 bases from V and 4 bases from J, with 11 bases between. This CDR3 contains 13 residues. CDR3 DNA sequence: TGTGCCAGCAGTAGACAGGTTTCCTATGGCTACACCTTC. This codes for CASSRQVSYGYTF.

This chain uses TRBV9 with TRBJ2-1; 10 bases agree with TRBD1. Losses at the gene ends were 0 bases for V and 6 bases for J; bases not matched to a gene: 3. CDR1 is SGDLS, CDR2 YYNGEE, per germline. This CDR3 comprises 15 residues. CDR3 DNA: TGTGCCAGCAGCGTAGATGGGACAGGGGCCAATGAGCAGTTCTTC. Protein product: CASSVDGTGANEQFF.

This clone was observed a single time. The chain employs TRBV18 and TRBJ2-2; perhaps TRBD2 as D (6 bases). This CDR3 region has 15 residues. With 1 base removed from V and 1 base from J, the gap between germline ends came to 7 bases. Germline values: CDR1 KGHSH, CDR2 LQKENI. In nucleotides, the CDR3 is TGTGCCAGCTCACCACAAGCGGGGAACACCGGGGAGCTGTTTTTT. Translation gives CASSPQAGNTGELFF. The entire variable domain, with the rest obtained from reference TRBV18 and TRBJ2-2, is as follows: NAGVMQNPRHLVRRRGQEARLRCSPMKGHSHVYWYRQLPEEGLKFMVYLQKENIIDESGMPKERFSAEFPKEGPSILRIQQVVRGDSAAYFCASSPQAGNTGELFFGEGSRLTVL.

The chain has TRBV19 and TRBJ2-3; no firm D call. CDR3 length equals 13 residues. The ends were cut back, 1 base at V and 2 bases at J, with 4 bases in the middle. Germline V lookup: CDR1 LNHDA, CDR2 SQIVND (reference sequence). DNA for the CDR3: TGTGCCAGTAGTATAGTTCCCACAGATACGCAGTATTTT. Translated, it gives CASSIVPTDTQYF. The full variable domain, in which reference TRBV19 and TRBJ2-3 provide the parts outside the CDR3, is DGGITQSPKYLFRKEGQNVTLSCEQNLNHDAMYWYRQDPGQGLRLIYYSQIVNDFQKGDIAEGYSVSREKKESFPLTVTSAQKNPTAFYLCASSIVPTDTQYFGPGTRLTVL.

The rearrangement uses TRBV19 and TRBJ2-2; D unresolved. Trimming shortened V by 3 bases and J by 6 bases, and 11 bases separated the two germline ends. CDR1 is LNHDA, CDR2 SQIVND, per germline (reference sequence). The CDR3 covers 14 residues. The DNA for the CDR3 is TGTGCCAGTAGTATGATAGAGTTCTCCGGGGAGCTGTTTTTT. This gives the protein CASSMIEFSGELFF.

This sequence joins TRBV15 and TRBJ1-5, with 7 nucleotides matching TRBD1. The CDR3 is made up of 15 amino acids. Germline V gene sequence: CDR1 LNHNV, CDR2 YYDKDF (reference sequence). The V gene end was trimmed by 4 bases and the J gene end by 0 bases; junction bases not matched to a gene: 3. In nucleotides, the CDR3 is TGTGCCACCAGCATGGCAGGGGGTAGCAATCAGCCCCAGCATTTT. Translating it yields CATSMAGGSNQPQHF.